The source of this T cell receptor (beta chain) is a study of T cells in Graves' hyperthyroidism and ophthalmopathy. Background on the study: Before any treatment, at initial diagnosis, peripheral blood was collected.

Points from the study as a whole: The majority of expanded thyroid clonotypes above 0.001 also appeared in blood. Ophthalmopathy was identified by the model a median approximately 6.9 months ahead of onset.

The germline V gene has CDR1 SGHAT and CDR2 FQNNGV. The CDR3 extends over 14 amino acids. Deletions cut 0 bases from V and 0 bases from J, with 6 bases between. This clonotype was detected many times. Antigen: not known. TCR beta CDR3 regions were amplified from RNA transcripts. HTBI primers drove first-round RT-PCR of the TCR CDR3. TCRdb re-called the multiplex PCR reads through MiXCR, storing one row per CDR3 protein. Of about 600,000 distinct CDR3 sequences listed, about a sixth are singletons. The receptor was isolated from a woman between 40 and 55 years old with Graves' ophthalmopathy. This chain links TRBV11-2 with TRBJ2-7; D remains ambiguous. What was sequenced was blood. For the CDR3, the DNA is TGTGCCAGCAGCTTAGATACTCACTCCTACGAGCAGTACTTC. Translating gives CASSLDTHSYEQYF.